Listed here is a single TCR beta chain. This specimen belongs to a study of T cells expressing NK-cell markers. UMIs were included in TCR beta cDNA generated by 5'RACE template switching. Using the 5' RACE reads, TCRdb records one entry per CDR3 protein without DNA. This sample contains 150,000 to 200,000 distinct CDR3 sequences. The CDR3 runs to 16 residues. Germline lookup yields CDR1 DFQATT and CDR2 SNEGSKA (reference sequence). The receptor comes from a woman aged 18 to 69 in good health. Specimen: blood T cells: a sorted CD56 or NKG2C T cell subset, CD4+ or CD8+ T cells, or bulk PBMC T cells (not recorded which). The chain is built from TRBV20-1 and TRBJ2-3; lacking DNA, the TRBD2 call made by TCRdb goes unchecked. This CDR3 reads CSARAGLAGGTDTQYF.